The 12 T cell receptor beta chains in this list originate from one sample, sequenced in a study of blood T cell repertoires in COVID-19. Using immunoSEQ multiplex PCR, the repertoire was profiled, and TCRdb retains in-frame clones only, with some absent. The table records approximately 120,000 clones, more than 80% of them present only once. Sample: peripheral blood. The receptors originated from an elderly woman with COVID-19, enrolled during active disease.

The chain links TRBV28 to TRBJ2-7, with a tentative D call TRBD1 (6 bases). The CDR3 has 14 residues. Germline loops: CDR1 MDHEN, CDR2 SYDVKM. Trimming removed 5 bases at V and 2 bases at J, with 13 bases between. The CDR3 is CASSIRDTAYEQYF. The CDR3 DNA follows: TGTGCCAGCAGTATCCGGGACACAGCCTACGAGCAGTACTTC. Full variable domain (rest looked up from reference TRBV28 and TRBJ2-7): DVKVTQSSRYLVKRTGEKVFLECVQDMDHENMFWYRQDPGLGLRLIYFSYDVKMKEKGDIPEGYSVSREKKERFSLILESASTNQTSMYLCASSIRDTAYEQYFGPGTRLTVT.

V usage is TRBV6-6 and J usage is TRBJ2-7; 13 bases map to TRBD2. This CDR3 region has 16 residues. Germline V lookup: CDR1 MNHNY, CDR2 SVGAGI (reference sequence). J gave up 5 bases and V 5 bases, and 9 bases lay outside the gene matches. CDR3 protein: CASSRVTSGRVHEQYF. Here the CDR3 DNA reads TGTGCCAGCAGTCGAGTTACTAGCGGGAGGGTACACGAGCAGTACTTC.

This chain uses TRBV7-9 with TRBJ2-7, with D maybe TRBD2 (5 bases). V shed 4 bases and J shed 7 bases, with 14 bases lying between them. Germline assignment: CDR1 SEHNR and CDR2 FQNEAQ (reference sequence). CDR3 length equals 13 residues. In DNA form, the CDR3 reads TGTGCCAGCAGCTCAAAAGCGGTTGGTGAGCAGTACTTC. Amino acids: CASSSKAVGEQYF.

This sequence joins TRBV11-2 and TRBJ1-2; TRBD1 agrees at 10 bases. V was clipped by 3 bases and J by 2 bases; unmatched bases: 3. The V gene's germline CDR1 is SGHAT and CDR2 FQNNGV. The CDR3 runs 15 residues. The CDR3 sequence: CASSLGQGKNYGYTF. As DNA, the CDR3 is TGTGCCAGCAGCTTGGGACAGGGGAAGAACTATGGCTACACCTTC.

The rearrangement joins TRBV5-4 to TRBJ2-2; maybe TRBD1 (6 bases). The germline gives CDR1 SGHNT, CDR2 YYREEE (reference sequence). The V end was cut by 4 bases, the J end by 1 base, with 8 bases between. The CDR3 has 14 residues. The CDR3 protein is CASSRDKNTGELFF. In DNA form, the CDR3 reads TGTGCCAGCAGCCGGGACAAGAACACCGGGGAGCTGTTTTTT.

The V call is TRBV18, the J call TRBJ1-5, with 7 positions matching TRBD1. Looked up from germline, CDR1 is KGHSH and CDR2 is LQKENI. The V segment lost 6 bases and the J segment 3 bases; nucleotides outside the gene matches: 5. There are 14 residues in the CDR3. As DNA, the CDR3 is TGTGCCAGCTCCCAAACAGGGGCCAATCAGCCCCAGCATTTT. Protein: CASSQTGANQPQHF.

To note about this clone: Other DNA sequences in this sample translate to the same CDR3. The chain has TRBV28 and TRBJ1-1; 7 positions agree with TRBD1. V dropped 5 bases and J dropped 8; count of bases not matched to a gene: 14. The CDR3 totals 15 residues. CDR1 and CDR2 from the germline V gene are MDHEN and SYDVKM. Here the CDR3 DNA reads TGTGCCAGCAGTGACGCCGTGGGAGAGGGGGCCGAAGCTTTCTTT. Amino acid sequence: CASSDAVGEGAEAFF.

The chain links TRBV5-1 to TRBJ1-1; D uncertain. Trimming shortened V by 1 base and J by 5 bases, and 15 bases separated the two germline ends. Germline V gives CDR1 SGHRS, CDR2 YFSETQ. CDR3 length equals 15 residues. The CDR3 is CASSLWSSTETEAFF. CDR3 sequence (DNA): TGCGCCAGCAGCTTGTGGAGCTCAACTGAGACTGAAGCTTTCTTT.

This sequence joins TRBV10-3 and TRBJ2-7; 10 nucleotides line up with TRBD2. V lost 6 bases and J lost 5; bases outside the gene matches: 7. The CDR3 is made up of 14 amino acids. The V gene's germline CDR1 is ENHRY and CDR2 SYGVKD. DNA for the CDR3: TGTGCCATCAGCCTAGCGGGGGCCCCGGACGAGCAGTACTTC. Encoded protein: CAISLAGAPDEQYF.

The chain uses TRBV7-7 and TRBJ2-5, with D tentatively TRBD2 (7 bases). Germline CDR1 is SSHAT and CDR2 is FNYEAQ (reference sequence). CDR3 length equals 15 residues. The V and J ends lost 5 bases and 2 bases respectively, with 15 bases between them. The CDR3 here is CASSPGLGGQETQYF. The CDR3 DNA is TGTGCCAGCAGCCCAGGACTAGGGGGTCAAGAGACCCAGTACTTC.

This clone was detected a few times. The chain links TRBV7-3 to TRBJ1-1, with D uncertain. Trimming removed 4 bases from V and 4 bases from J, with 10 bases in between. CDR3 length: 13 residues. Per germline, CDR1 SGHTA and CDR2 FQGTGA. The CDR3 here is CASSSSSGTEAFF. CDR3 DNA sequence: TGTGCCAGCAGCTCAAGTAGTGGCACTGAAGCTTTCTTT.

This clone was recorded a few times. The genes are TRBV9 and TRBJ2-1, with 10 bases that match TRBD2. Germline V CDR1 and CDR2: SGDLS, YYNGEE. The CDR3 has 16 amino acids. J gave up 5 bases and V 7 bases, and 12 bases lay outside the gene matches. The CDR3 DNA reads as TGTGCCAGCGGGGCTAGCGGGGGACTACCGGACAATGAGCAGTTCTTC. This encodes CASGASGGLPDNEQFF.